A single sample is the source of the 22 T cell receptor beta chains below, sequenced in a study of T cells after yellow fever vaccination. TCRdb redid the calling of the 5' RACE reads with MiXCR, one entry per CDR3 protein. The sample shows over 250,000 distinct CDR3 sequences, approximately 5.2% of them seen only once. The material was CD4+ T cells sorted from PBMCs, obtained on the day of the yellow fever booster vaccination. Receptors were obtained from a man in his late teens or twenties who received the YFV17D yellow fever vaccine.

This clonotype was recorded at least ten times. The V and J genes are TRBV11-2 and TRBJ2-2; D is unresolved. V lost 5 bases to trimming and J lost 3 bases, with 7 bases between them. The CDR3 runs to 13 residues. The germline V gene has CDR1 SGHAT and CDR2 FQNNGV. The CDR3 DNA reads TGTGCCAGCAGCGCTGGATACACCGGGGAGCTGTTTTTT. This translates into CASSAGYTGELFF.

The chain carries TRBV4-1 and TRBJ2-3; D ambiguous. The V end lost 4 bases, the J end lost 2 bases, and 7 bases lay between the germline ends. From germline, CDR1 is MGHRA and CDR2 YSYEKL. CDR3 length: 13 residues. This chain's CDR3 is CASSLSTTDTQYF. In DNA form, the CDR3 reads TGCGCCAGCAGCCTCTCGACCACAGATACGCAGTATTTT.

The sample holds a few counts of this clonotype. The V and J genes are TRBV9 and TRBJ2-5, with TRBD1 identical over 9 bases. Germline CDR1 and CDR2: SGDLS and YYNGEE. With V trimmed by 6 bases and J by 5 bases, 14 bases remained unmatched. This CDR3 is 16 amino acids long. The CDR3 sequence is CASTKTGQGTLETQYF. The CDR3 DNA sequence: TGTGCCAGCACCAAGACGGGACAGGGTACCTTGGAGACCCAGTACTTC. The variable domain in full, with the rest retrieved from reference TRBV9 and TRBJ2-5, is DSGVTQTPKHLITATGQRVTLRCSPRSGDLSVYWYQQSLDQGLQFLIQYYNGEERAKGNILERFSAQQFPDLHSELNLSSLELGDSALYFCASTKTGQGTLETQYFGPGTRLLVL.

This clonotype was counted at least ten times. The rearrangement uses TRBV6-5 and TRBJ2-2, with D possibly TRBD1 on 6 matching bases. The germline V gene encodes CDR1 MNHEY and CDR2 SVGAGI. V was shortened by 6 bases and J by 4 bases, with 12 bases between the two germline ends. The CDR3 covers 14 residues. In nucleotides, the CDR3 is TGTGCCAGCAGCCGACAGGCGAGCACCGGGGAGCTGTTTTTT. The encoded protein is CASSRQASTGELFF.

The chain is built from TRBV11-2 and TRBJ2-1, with D perhaps matching TRBD2 (6 bases). The germline V gene encodes CDR1 SGHAT and CDR2 FQNNGV. Trimming took 0 bases from V and 6 from J, leaving 12 bases between them. This CDR3 comprises 15 residues. The CDR3 DNA follows: TGTGCCAGCAGCTTAGATGCGGGGAATTTCAATGAGCAGTTCTTC. Translated: CASSLDAGNFNEQFF.

This clonotype was observed a few times. The J gene is TRBJ1-2, the V gene TRBV6-2 or TRBV6-3; a weak D match, TRBD1 (6 bases). Germline V CDR1 and CDR2: MNHEY, SVGEGT. Trimming shortened V by 7 bases and J by 2 bases, and 11 bases separated the two germline ends. The CDR3 has 13 residues. CDR3 loop: CASTRQENYGYTF. The CDR3 nucleotides are TGTGCCAGCACCCGACAGGAGAACTATGGCTACACCTTC.

This clonotype was detected ten times or more. J is TRBJ2-5 and V is TRBV2; TRBD2 is a possible D gene (6 bases). The germline V gene encodes CDR1 SNHLY and CDR2 FYNNEI. The CDR3 spans 12 residues. V dropped 6 bases and J dropped 5 bases, with 10 bases sitting between them. Here the CDR3 DNA reads TGTGCCAGCAGGGAACGGGGGGAGACCCAGTACTTC. Translating gives CASRERGETQYF.

This clonotype was seen repeatedly, ten times or more. The chain joins TRBV7-2 to TRBJ2-1; D not certain. Germline CDR1 reads SGHTA; CDR2 reads FQGNSA. This CDR3 comprises 15 residues. The V and J ends lost 3 bases and 8 bases respectively, with 17 bases between them. The CDR3 region has the DNA TGTGCCAGCAGCTTTGGTGTCTCCACCACATATGAGCAGTTCTTC. Its protein product is CASSFGVSTTYEQFF.

The CDR3, as DNA: TGTGCCACCACCCGACTAGCGGAAACAGATACGCAGTATTTT. It codes for CATTRLAETDTQYF. The gene calls are TRBV6-5 and TRBJ2-3; TRBD2 aligns across 9 bases. With V trimmed by 10 bases and J by 3 bases, 8 bases remained unmatched. In germline, CDR1 is MNHEY, CDR2 SVGAGI. CDR3 size: 14 residues.

This clonotype was picked up a small number of times. This chain links TRBV7-8 with TRBJ1-5; D ambiguous. Trimming took off 5 bases at V and 0 bases at J, with 11 bases between the two ends. In germline, CDR1 is SGHVS, CDR2 FQNEAQ. The CDR3 length is 15 residues. CDR3 sequence reads: CASSGLWGSNQPQHF. CDR3 sequence (DNA): TGTGCCAGCAGCGGCTTGTGGGGTAGCAATCAGCCCCAGCATTTT. The variable domain in full, completed from reference TRBV7-8 and TRBJ1-5, reads GAGVSQSPRYKVAKRGQDVALRCDPISGHVSLFWYQQALGQGPEFLTYFQNEAQLDKSGLPSDRFFAERPEGSVSTLKIQRTQQEDSAVYLCASSGLWGSNQPQHFGDGTRLSIL.

The genes are TRBV12-3 or TRBV12-4 and TRBJ2-2; D is unclear. The CDR3 has 14 amino acids. The ends were cut back, 5 bases at V and 9 bases at J, with 16 bases in the middle. The CDR3 loop is CASSRPNVRRELFF. The CDR3 region has the DNA TGTGCCAGCAGTCGCCCGAACGTCCGTAGGGAGCTGTTTTTT.

V usage is TRBV29-1 and J usage is TRBJ2-5, with TRBD1 matching 8 bases. With 5 bases clipped from V and 2 bases from J, the junction kept 4 bases outside the gene matches. Germline V gene data show CDR1 as SQVTM and CDR2 as ANQGSEA. This CDR3 has 13 residues. As DNA, the CDR3 is TGCAGCGTTACCCACAGGGGGCAAGAGACCCAGTACTTC. Its protein product is CSVTHRGQETQYF.

The chain couples TRBV6-6 to TRBJ2-7; TRBD2 might be the D (6 bases). The CDR3 has 13 amino acids. Germline loops: CDR1 MNHNY, CDR2 SVGAGI (reference sequence). Trimming stripped 6 bases from V and 5 bases from J, with 14 bases between. This CDR3 is CASRAGTGDEQYF. The CDR3, as DNA: TGTGCCAGCAGGGCGGGGACCGGGGACGAGCAGTACTTC.

The J gene is TRBJ2-5, the V gene TRBV20-1; TRBD2 agrees at 16 bases. The CDR3 runs 17 residues. CDR1 is DFQATT and CDR2 is SNEGSKA in the germline V gene (reference sequence). V gave up 3 bases and J gave up 7 bases; unmatched junction bases: 11. CDR3 coding DNA: TGCAGTGCTAGTCCTCAGGGACTAGCGGGGGGGCCTGGGACCCAGTACTTC. Residues: CSASPQGLAGGPGTQYF.

This clonotype was seen at least ten times. The chain employs TRBV25-1 and TRBJ2-4; D might be TRBD1 or TRBD2, each matching 5 bases. This CDR3 region has 16 residues. With 6 bases removed from V and 8 bases from J, the gap between germline ends came to 23 bases. CDR1 and CDR2 (germline): MGHDK, SYGVNS. CDR3 protein: CASRAPLGAGRYIQYF. The CDR3 nucleotides read TGTGCCAGCAGGGCCCCCTTAGGGGCAGGGAGATACATTCAGTACTTC.

This clonotype was observed a few times. The chain links TRBV15 to TRBJ2-6; TRBD1 matches at 10 bases. Germline trimming cut 3 bases from V and 0 bases from J; bases unmatched to any gene: 14. This CDR3 contains 21 residues. Germline-derived CDR1 and CDR2 are LNHNV and YYDKDF (reference sequence). CDR3 nucleotide sequence: TGTGCCACCAGCAGTGACTGGGGACAGGGGTCCTCCAGCTCTGGGGCCAACGTCCTGACTTTC. The encoded protein is CATSSDWGQGSSSSGANVLTF.

This clonotype was counted only a few times. V and J are TRBV7-9 and TRBJ2-5; no clear D. The germline V and J ends were trimmed by 5 bases and 5 bases, with 15 bases remaining between them. The V gene's germline CDR1 is SEHNR and CDR2 FQNEAQ (reference sequence). The CDR3 runs to 14 residues. The CDR3 nucleotides are TGTGCCAGCAGCGAAACAGTCAACTCGGAGACCCAGTACTTC. Translated: CASSETVNSETQYF.

This clonotype came up many times. The J gene is TRBJ2-7, the V gene TRBV5-1, with a weak D call TRBD1 (6 bases). Trimming took 0 bases from V and 5 from J, leaving 15 bases between them. The germline gives CDR1 SGHRS, CDR2 YFSETQ. This CDR3 is built from 15 residues. CDR3 sequence: CASSLGSQGGHEQYF. CDR3 sequence (DNA): TGCGCCAGCAGCTTGGGGTCACAGGGTGGCCACGAGCAGTACTTC.

The chain joins TRBV20-1 to TRBJ2-3, with D unclear. The CDR3 extends over 12 amino acids. Looked up from germline, CDR1 is DFQATT and CDR2 is SNEGSKA (reference sequence). V gave up 3 bases and J gave up 1 base, with 5 bases separating them. CDR3 sequence (DNA): TGCAGTGCTAGCTCTCGCACAGATACGCAGTATTTT. Translated, it gives CSASSRTDTQYF.

V and J are TRBV10-3 and TRBJ1-1, with D hard to call. This CDR3 is built from 12 residues. The ends were cut back, 2 bases at V and 4 bases at J, with 5 bases in the middle. Germline V gives CDR1 ENHRY, CDR2 SYGVKD. CDR3: CAISEGLTEAFF. The CDR3 DNA reads as TGTGCCATCAGTGAGGGTCTCACTGAAGCTTTCTTT.

This clonotype has at least ten counts. The chain is built from TRBV4-1 and TRBJ1-6; 7 bases align to TRBD1. The CDR3 loop spans 18 amino acids. From germline, CDR1 is MGHRA and CDR2 YSYEKL. V lost 4 bases to trimming and J lost 7 bases; unmatched junction nucleotides: 16. The CDR3 region has the DNA TGCGCCAGCAGCCTTGGTCGTTCTCAAGACAGGGTGAATTCACCCCTCCACTTT. This codes for CASSLGRSQDRVNSPLHF.

This clonotype was counted ten times or more. V usage is TRBV12-3 or TRBV12-4 and J usage is TRBJ2-2, with a weak D call TRBD1 (6 bases). The CDR3 spans 14 residues. V lost 7 bases and J 0 bases, leaving 9 bases between the germline ends. The CDR3 reads CASTSGANTGELFF. The CDR3 DNA sequence: TGTGCCAGCACCTCAGGGGCGAACACCGGGGAGCTGTTTTTT.